What follows is one TCR beta chain and its context. Per the germline V gene, CDR1 is SGHKS and CDR2 is YYEKEE (reference sequence). The germline V and J ends were trimmed by 4 bases and 6 bases, with 13 bases remaining between them. CDR3 length: 13 amino acids. Patients of the Seattle cohort, enrolled during active infection, were followed longitudinally. This entry belongs to a study of blood T cell repertoires in COVID-19. The method was immunoSEQ multiplex PCR; TCRdb's version includes in-frame clones alone and lacks a portion of them. The table includes roughly 150,000 clones, around four fifths detected once.

Input material: peripheral blood. The TCR sequence derives from a woman older than 75 with COVID-19, enrolled during active disease. This chain connects TRBV5-5 to TRBJ1-1, with a possible D match to TRBD1 (6 bases). The CDR3 reads CASSEVRGPEAFF. Written as DNA, the CDR3 is TGTGCCAGCAGCGAGGTCAGGGGTCCTGAAGCTTTCTTT.